This note documents a single T cell receptor (beta chain) sequence. Its antigen target is currently unknown. Base-call qualities are not available, and no considerably larger clone is one nucleotide away. The donors were healthy, HIV-negative adults with no recently reported acute infections or vaccinations. All donors were Caucasian adults living in Nashville, Tennessee, USA. CD8 memory samples consisted of magnetically selected CD45RO+ cells combined with CCR7-negative CD45RA+ effector memory (TemRA) cells. Blood was collected by leukapheresis, and PBMCs were isolated by Ficoll-Histopaque density gradient centrifugation and then cryopreserved in liquid nitrogen vapor phase. Analytical flow cytometry was used to check the purity and quantity of every magnetically sorted T cell population. Genomic DNA was isolated from each sorted fraction and quantified by UV absorbance on a Nanodrop 2000c. These data originate in a study of shared clonotypes between healthy human individuals (dated by TCRdb to 2019 to 2021). Some background on the complete study: The cohort included a few men and a couple of women between 18 and 49 years of age. For each donor, three plates each were used for CD4 naive and CD4 memory, two plates were used for CD8 naive, and one plate was used for CD8 memory. The study deeply sequenced blood TCR repertoires of roughly five healthy adults to estimate repertoire size and the extent of clonotype sharing between individuals. Different laboratories and diverse techniques were used to prepare libraries and sequence TCR repertoires, to increase sequencing depth and limit assay-specific biases. Between about 0.85 and 9.5 billion PBMCs per donor were obtained by leukapheresis.

TCR CDR3 regions were amplified from genomic DNA by multiplex PCR using the deep immunoSEQ assay. Genomic DNA extracted from each cell subset was distributed evenly over all wells of several immunoSEQ 96-well plates, and each plate served as one replicate. Each replicate PCR for sorted subsets received roughly 0.2 ug genomic DNA, equal to tens of thousands of T cell genomes. Purified libraries were quantified with a Qubit 3.0 fluorometer, sized on a Bioanalyzer 2100, and re-quantified with the KAPA Library Quantification kit. A separate single-read 150-cycle Illumina NextSeq 550 flow cell was used to sequence each immunoSEQ 96-well plate. In the source study's methods: Because only junctional sequences without quality scores were contained in the immunoSEQ output, filtering matching that applied to full-length reads could not be performed. To assign V/J genes and CDR3, sequences were annotated against IMGT germline references using PyIR, a Python wrapper for IgBLAST v1.9. Reads were filtered out if the reads had weak V/J assignments (E-value above 1e-6), no CDR3, stop codons, out-of-frame junctions, or ambiguous translated residues. V3J clonotypes were defined by identical inferred V gene, J gene, and CDR3 amino acid sequence. Percentage overlap between repertoires was computed as shared unique clonotypes divided by the size of the smaller repertoire. Richness of each repertoire was evaluated using RTK rarefaction, the Chao1 estimator, and Recon v2.1 estimates of unobserved clonotypes. OLGA was used to compute generation probabilities for all TCRbeta clonotypes that the gDNA method yielded from a handful of donors. The table comes from immuneACCESS by way of TCRdb, which keeps in-frame sequences with V and J called. Part of the clones is missing from these tables; in studies checked, under half for an unresolved V gene and the rest for unknown reasons. The DNA was the basis for D and trimming; V, J and clone size are from that table. Present in this sample are some 380,000 clones, 90% to 97% of which were seen just once. About 0.34% of the sample is taken by the ten largest.

Paper-wide results and their limitations: The genetic and exposure-history diversity represented was limited by the small number of donors. Rarefaction of sorted-subset datasets indicated incomplete sequencing despite the large sequencing depth. Naive subsets generally had larger estimated clonotype richness than memory subsets did. Sampling was restricted to blood, and TCR repertoires in tissues likely differ from the TCR repertoires found in blood. Pairwise subsampling led to the expectation that sequencing depth would affect the degree of clonotype sharing among donors. Clonotypes shared by all four sorted-subset donors showed higher generation probabilities than non-shared clonotypes. Across a handful of donors, approximately 5% of naive CD4, 3% to 4% of naive CD8, under 2.5% of memory CD4, and roughly 0.4% of memory CD8 clonotypes were shared.

This sequence was found in a man aged 25-40 years in good health. The sequencing sample was made of memory CD8+ T cells sorted from blood. In the paper's terms, the cell subset or site label means: CD45RO+ cells pooled with CCR7-negative TemRA cells.

The DNA sequence is as follows: TGCGCCAGCAGCCAAGGGCTAGCGGTCTCCAATGAGCAGTTCTTC. It specifies CASSQGLAVSNEQFF. This sequence uses TRBV4-1 and TRBJ2-1; 7 of the junction bases match TRBD2. The CDR3, cysteine through phenylalanine, is 15 amino acids long. CDR3 DNA only is kept here, 45 bases in frame from base 1. Per the germline V gene, MGHRA is the CDR1 and YSYEKL is the CDR2. V lost 1 base and J lost 6 bases, and the count of bases not matched to a germline gene is 6.